This is a list of T cell receptor beta chains from one sample in a study of shared clonotypes between healthy human individuals. Measured with immunoSEQ multiplex PCR; TCRdb has only the in-frame clones, and not every one. The sample has over a million clones; 75% to 80% are singletons. The sample consisted of memory CD4+ T cells from PBMCs. These receptors originate from a man between 18 and 29 years old in good health. Some clones in this sample may be carry-over from other donors' samples. The CDR3 runs from the conserved cysteine through the conserved F or W. D genes are given only for firm matches. Size is omitted from some rows. Given values are once, few, many or a class for expanded clones.

j_call | v_call | d_call | clone_size | cdr3_aa | cdr3_nt
TRBJ2-1 | TRBV6-1 | TRBD2 | NA | CASSELGGSRNEQFF | TGTGCCAGCAGTGAGTTGGGCGGGAGTAGGAATGAGCAGTTCTTC
TRBJ1-1 | TRBV6-1 | TRBD1 | NA | CASSVSQGPGGEAFF | TGTGCCAGCAGTGTCTCTCAGGGGCCAGGGGGTGAAGCTTTCTTT
TRBJ2-5 | TRBV5-1 | TRBD2 | NA | CASSLGGGEETQYF | TGCGCCAGCAGCTTGGGCGGGGGGGAAGAGACCCAGTACTTC
TRBJ2-7 | TRBV6-6 | TRBD1 | NA | CASSYSGQGAGQYF | TGTGCCAGCAGTTACTCGGGACAGGGGGCCGGGCAGTACTTC
TRBJ1-2 | TRBV10-3 | TRBD1 | NA | CATGQGAKANYGYTF | TGTGCCACTGGACAGGGGGCAAAAGCTAACTATGGCTACACCTTC
TRBJ1-2 | TRBV28 | NA | NA | CASMWTDYGYTF | TGTGCCAGCATGTGGACAGACTATGGCTACACCTTC
TRBJ2-7 | TRBV28 | NA | NA | CASSLTGLGDEQYF | TGTGCCAGCAGTCTCACGGGTCTGGGCGACGAGCAGTACTTC
TRBJ2-5 | TRBV5-1 | TRBD2 | NA | CASTPGGGRGETQYF | TGCGCCAGCACCCCAGGAGGCGGGAGGGGAGAGACCCAGTACTTC
TRBJ2-5 | TRBV2 | NA | NA | CASSAENQETQYF | TGTGCCAGCAGTGCGGAGAACCAAGAGACCCAGTACTTC
TRBJ2-3 | TRBV2 | NA | NA | CASSELGHSTDTQYF | TGTGCCAGCAGTGAACTGGGACACTCCACAGATACGCAGTATTTT
TRBJ1-5 | TRBV27 | NA | once | CASSLRGSNQPQHF | TGTGCCAGCAGTTTACGTGGTAGCAATCAGCCCCAGCATTTT
TRBJ2-5 | TRBV2 | NA | NA | CASSGKGSSQETQYF | TGTGCCAGCAGTGGCAAGGGGAGCTCCCAAGAGACCCAGTACTTC
TRBJ2-3 | TRBV11-3 | NA | NA | CASSSGGATDTQYF | TGTGCCAGCAGCTCAGGGGGGGCCACAGATACGCAGTATTTT
TRBJ2-3 | TRBV6-5 | NA | few | CASRPIEISTDTQYF | TGTGCCAGCAGACCAATAGAGATAAGTACAGATACGCAGTATTTT
TRBJ1-4 | TRBV5-1 | NA | NA | CASSMGGTNEKLFF | TGCGCCAGCAGCATGGGGGGAACTAATGAAAAACTGTTTTTT
TRBJ1-2 | TRBV28 | NA | NA | CASSLKQPNYGYTF | TGTGCCAGCAGTTTAAAACAGCCTAACTATGGCTACACCTTC
TRBJ2-7 | TRBV4-2 | NA | NA | CASSLGPEQYF | TGTGCCAGCAGCTTGGGTCCCGAGCAGTACTTC
TRBJ2-5 | TRBV18 | NA | NA | CASSPIFSRATGAKETQYF | TGTGCCAGCTCACCTATATTTAGTAGAGCCACTGGGGCTAAGGAGACCCAGTACTTC
TRBJ1-2 | TRBV7-9 | TRBD1 | NA | CASTPSGGQLNYGYTF | TGTGCCAGCACCCCGAGTGGGGGACAGCTTAACTATGGCTACACCTTC
TRBJ2-1 | TRBV4-1 | NA | NA | CASSQASLADNEQFF | TGCGCCAGCAGCCAAGCGAGCCTGGCTGACAATGAGCAGTTCTTC
TRBJ2-5 | TRBV28 | NA | NA | CASSLPTAQETQYF | TGTGCCAGCAGTTTACCGACAGCCCAAGAGACCCAGTACTTC
TRBJ2-1 | TRBV29-1 | TRBD2 | NA | CSVPRTGTSGIHPLTYNEQFF | TGCAGCGTCCCCCGAACGGGGACTAGCGGGATCCATCCGCTGACCTACAATGAGCAGTTCTTC
TRBJ1-2 | TRBV28 | TRBD1 | NA | CASRPGQGPDYGYTF | TGTGCCAGCAGACCGGGACAGGGGCCTGACTATGGCTACACCTTC
TRBJ2-5 | TRBV5-4 | NA | once | CASSLYRSGARETQYF | TGTGCCAGCAGCTTGTATCGGTCGGGGGCGAGAGAGACCCAGTACTTC
TRBJ1-2 | TRBV5-1 | NA | NA | CASSFSRAGSYGYTF | TGCGCCAGCAGCTTCTCACGGGCAGGCAGCTATGGCTACACCTTC
TRBJ1-2 | TRBV7-9 | NA | NA | CASSQREGLVGYTF | TGTGCCAGCAGCCAACGGGAGGGGCTCGTTGGCTACACCTTC
TRBJ2-7 | TRBV18 | NA | NA | CASSPLLGEHEQYF | TGTGCCAGCTCACCCCTACTGGGGGAACACGAGCAGTACTTC
TRBJ1-4 | TRBV27 | NA | NA | CASRMNSEKLFF | TGTGCCAGCAGGATGAACAGCGAAAAACTGTTTTTT
TRBJ2-3 | TRBV6-5 | TRBD2 | NA | CASSRQAGRTDTQYF | TGTGCCAGCAGTCGACAAGCGGGGCGCACAGATACGCAGTATTTT
TRBJ2-3 | TRBV18 | NA | NA | CASSLSVSVTDTQYF | TGTGCCAGCTCACTATCCGTTAGCGTAACAGATACGCAGTATTTT
TRBJ1-4 | TRBV5-1 | NA | NA | CASSSLPGGTNEKLFF | TGCGCCAGCAGCTCCCTACCGGGGGGGACTAATGAAAAACTGTTTTTT
TRBJ1-3 | TRBV5-1 | NA | NA | CASSGTPTGSGNTIYF | TGCGCCAGCAGCGGGACCCCGACAGGCTCTGGAAACACCATATATTTT
TRBJ1-2 | TRBV28 | NA | NA | CANRDPLGGYTF | TGTGCCAACAGGGACCCTTTAGGGGGCTACACCTTC
TRBJ2-3 | TRBV4-3 | NA | NA | CASSQDLSTDTQYF | TGCGCCAGCAGCCAAGATCTATCGACGGATACGCAGTATTTT
TRBJ2-1 | TRBV6-1 | NA | NA | CASSERTEIHEQFF | TGTGCCAGCAGTGAAAGGACAGAGATCCATGAGCAGTTCTTC
TRBJ2-1 | TRBV4-2 | NA | NA | CASSQDWQSYNEQFF | TGTGCCAGCAGCCAAGATTGGCAGTCCTACAATGAGCAGTTCTTC
TRBJ2-1 | TRBV7-8 | NA | NA | CASSLERTRNYNEQFF | TGTGCCAGCAGCTTAGAACGGACACGGAACTACAATGAGCAGTTCTTC
TRBJ1-1 | TRBV2 | NA | few | CASSESRANTEAFF | TGTGCCAGCAGTGAAAGTCGAGCGAACACTGAAGCTTTCTTT
TRBJ2-7 | TRBV9 | TRBD2 | few | CASSVGPSGTYEQYF | TGTGCCAGCAGCGTAGGGCCTAGCGGAACCTACGAGCAGTACTTC
TRBJ2-7 | TRBV9 | NA | NA | CASSVGRGAYEQYF | TGTGCCAGCAGCGTAGGTAGAGGGGCTTACGAGCAGTACTTC
TRBJ2-1 | TRBV7-2 | NA | NA | CASSARINEQFF | TGTGCCAGCAGCGCTAGAATCAATGAGCAGTTCTTC
TRBJ1-1 | TRBV15 | TRBD1 | NA | CATYGQGAKAFF | TGTGCCACCTACGGACAGGGGGCGAAAGCTTTCTTT
TRBJ2-7 | TRBV4-1 | NA | few | CASSHPRGEQYF | TGCGCCAGCAGCCATCCCAGGGGCGAGCAGTACTTC
TRBJ2-2 | TRBV7-3 | TRBD1 | few | CASSLNSPGTGVAGELFF | TGTGCCAGCAGCTTAAACTCGCCCGGGACAGGCGTAGCGGGGGAGCTGTTTTTT
TRBJ1-6 | TRBV6-5 | TRBD1 | few | CASSYSTGMVSPLHF | TGTGCCAGCAGTTACTCGACAGGGATGGTGTCACCCCTCCACTTT
TRBJ1-3 | TRBV5-1 | NA | few | CASSVGTSGNTIYF | TGCGCCAGCAGCGTCGGGACCTCTGGAAACACCATATATTTT
TRBJ1-1 | TRBV9 | TRBD1 | NA | CASSPPGQGVTEAFF | TGTGCCAGCAGCCCGCCCGGACAGGGCGTCACTGAAGCTTTCTTT
TRBJ1-1 | TRBV28 | TRBD1 | NA | CASNRGRATEAFF | TGTGCCAGCAACAGGGGGCGGGCCACTGAAGCTTTCTTT
TRBJ1-3 | TRBV18 | NA | NA | CASSGGASIGNTIYF | TGTGCCAGCTCAGGAGGGGCTTCAATCGGAAACACCATATATTTT
TRBJ1-1 | TRBV28 | TRBD1 | few | CASSSIQGALGTEAFF | TGTGCCAGCAGTTCCATCCAGGGGGCTCTGGGCACTGAAGCTTTCTTT
TRBJ1-6 | TRBV30 | NA | NA | CAWTGGNFQNSPLHF | TGTGCCTGGACCGGAGGGAATTTTCAGAATTCACCCCTCCACTTT
TRBJ2-7 | TRBV5-1 | TRBD1 | NA | CATSPGQAFGDEQYF | TGCGCCACCTCACCGGGACAGGCTTTTGGGGACGAGCAGTACTTC
TRBJ1-6 | TRBV28 | NA | once | CAVGVLDSPLHF | TGTGCCGTCGGGGTTCTGGATTCACCCCTCCACTTT
TRBJ2-5 | TRBV28 | TRBD2 | NA | CASSQGLAVFGTQYF | TGTGCCAGCAGCCAGGGACTAGCGGTCTTCGGGACCCAGTACTTC